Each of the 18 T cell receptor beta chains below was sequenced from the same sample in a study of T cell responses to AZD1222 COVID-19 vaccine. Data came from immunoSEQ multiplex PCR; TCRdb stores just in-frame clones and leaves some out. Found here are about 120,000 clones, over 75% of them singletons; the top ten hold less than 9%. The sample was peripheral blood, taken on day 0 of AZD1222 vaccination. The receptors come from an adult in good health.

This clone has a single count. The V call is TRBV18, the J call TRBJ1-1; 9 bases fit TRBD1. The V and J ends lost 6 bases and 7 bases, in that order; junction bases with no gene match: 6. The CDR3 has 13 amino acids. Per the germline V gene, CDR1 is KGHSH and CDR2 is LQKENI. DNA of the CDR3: TGTGCCAGCTCCCGACGACAGGGGGATGAAGCTTTCTTT. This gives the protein CASSRRQGDEAFF.

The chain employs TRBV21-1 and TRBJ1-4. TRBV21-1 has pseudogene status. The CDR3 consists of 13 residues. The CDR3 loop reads CASERGRQEKLFF. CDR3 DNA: TGTGCCAGCGAAAGGGGACGGCAGGAAAAACTGTTTTTT.

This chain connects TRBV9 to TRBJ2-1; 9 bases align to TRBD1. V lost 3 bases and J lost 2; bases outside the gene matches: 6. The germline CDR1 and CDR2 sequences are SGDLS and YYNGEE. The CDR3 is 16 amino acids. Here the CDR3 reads CASSAPGQGTYNEQFF. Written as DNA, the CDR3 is TGTGCCAGCAGCGCCCCGGGACAGGGAACCTACAATGAGCAGTTCTTC.

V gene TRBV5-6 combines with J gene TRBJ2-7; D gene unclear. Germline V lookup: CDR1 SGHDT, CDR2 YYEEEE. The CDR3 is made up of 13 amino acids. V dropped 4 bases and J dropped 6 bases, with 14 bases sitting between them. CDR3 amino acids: CASSTTSGVEQYF. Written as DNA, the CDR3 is TGTGCCAGCAGCACAACTTCTGGAGTCGAGCAGTACTTC.

The CDR3 spells CASSPVPNQPQHF. DNA of the CDR3: TGCGCCAGCAGCCCAGTACCGAATCAGCCCCAGCATTTT. V gene TRBV4-1 combines with J gene TRBJ1-5; no clear D gene. The CDR3 extends over 13 amino acids. V was pared by 4 bases and J by 4 bases, with 8 bases between. The V gene's germline CDR1 is MGHRA and CDR2 YSYEKL.

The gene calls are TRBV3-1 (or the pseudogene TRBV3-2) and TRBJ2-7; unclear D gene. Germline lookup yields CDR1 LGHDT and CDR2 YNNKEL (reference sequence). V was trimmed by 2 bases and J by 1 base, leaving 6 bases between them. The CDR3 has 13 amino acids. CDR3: CASSQTLSYEQYF. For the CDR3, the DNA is TGTGCCAGCAGCCAAACCTTATCCTACGAGCAGTACTTC.

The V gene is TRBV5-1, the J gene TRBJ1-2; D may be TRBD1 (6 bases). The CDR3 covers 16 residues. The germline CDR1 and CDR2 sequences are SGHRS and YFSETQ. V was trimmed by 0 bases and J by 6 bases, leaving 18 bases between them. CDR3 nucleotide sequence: TGCGCCAGCAGCTTGGCGGGGGGCCTGCTGCGGAATGGCTACACCTTC. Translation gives CASSLAGGLLRNGYTF.

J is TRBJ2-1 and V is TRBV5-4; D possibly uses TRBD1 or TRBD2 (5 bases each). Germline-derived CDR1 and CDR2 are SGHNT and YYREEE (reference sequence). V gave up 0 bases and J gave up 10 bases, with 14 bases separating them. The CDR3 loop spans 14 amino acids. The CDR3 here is CASSLAWGPGEQFF. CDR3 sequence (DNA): TGTGCCAGCAGCTTGGCCTGGGGACCTGGGGAGCAGTTCTTC.

The DNA for the CDR3 is TGTGCCAGTAGTAAGGGACTTATAGGGGCAGATACGCAGTATTTT. Translated: CASSKGLIGADTQYF. The rearrangement uses TRBV19 and TRBJ2-3; D might be TRBD2 (6 bases). The CDR3 totals 15 residues. Germline V gives CDR1 LNHDA, CDR2 SQIVND (reference sequence). The V end lost 4 bases, the J end lost 4 bases, and 15 bases lay between the germline ends. Variable domain in full (rest from reference TRBV19 and TRBJ2-3): DGGITQSPKYLFRKEGQNVTLSCEQNLNHDAMYWYRQDPGQGLRLIYYSQIVNDFQKGDIAEGYSVSREKKESFPLTVTSAQKNPTAFYLCASSKGLIGADTQYFGPGTRLTVL.

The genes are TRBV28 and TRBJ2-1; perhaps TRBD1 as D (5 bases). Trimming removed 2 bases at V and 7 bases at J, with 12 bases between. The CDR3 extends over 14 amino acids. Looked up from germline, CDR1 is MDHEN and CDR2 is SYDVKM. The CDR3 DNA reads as TGTGCCAGCAGTTTACATGGGGCCAGGAATGAGCAGTTCTTC. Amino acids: CASSLHGARNEQFF.

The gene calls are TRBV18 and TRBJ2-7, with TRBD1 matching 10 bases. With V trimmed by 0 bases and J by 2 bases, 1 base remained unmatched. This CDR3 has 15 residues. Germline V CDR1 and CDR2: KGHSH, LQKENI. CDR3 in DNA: TGTGCCAGCTCACCACCGGACAGGGGGGCCTACGAGCAGTACTTC. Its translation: CASSPPDRGAYEQYF.

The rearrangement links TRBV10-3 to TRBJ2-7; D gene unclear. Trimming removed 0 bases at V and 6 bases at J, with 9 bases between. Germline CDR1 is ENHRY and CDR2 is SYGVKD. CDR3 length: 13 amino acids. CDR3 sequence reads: CAISESEFGEQYF. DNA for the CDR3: TGTGCCATCAGTGAGTCGGAGTTTGGCGAGCAGTACTTC.

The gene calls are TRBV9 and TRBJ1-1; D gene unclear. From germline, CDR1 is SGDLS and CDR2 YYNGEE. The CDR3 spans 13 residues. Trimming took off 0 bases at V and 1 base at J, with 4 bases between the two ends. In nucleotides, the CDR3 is TGTGCCAGCAGCGTAGCTTGGAACACTGAAGCTTTCTTT. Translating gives CASSVAWNTEAFF. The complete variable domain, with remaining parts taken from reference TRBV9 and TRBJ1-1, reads DSGVTQTPKHLITATGQRVTLRCSPRSGDLSVYWYQQSLDQGLQFLIQYYNGEERAKGNILERFSAQQFPDLHSELNLSSLELGDSALYFCASSVAWNTEAFFGQGTRLTVV.

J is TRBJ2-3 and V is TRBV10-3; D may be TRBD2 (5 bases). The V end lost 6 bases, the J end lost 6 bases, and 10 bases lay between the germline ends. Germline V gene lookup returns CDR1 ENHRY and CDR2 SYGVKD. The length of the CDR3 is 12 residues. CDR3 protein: CAISGVGDTQYF. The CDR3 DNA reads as TGTGCCATCAGCGGGGTGGGGGATACGCAGTATTTT.

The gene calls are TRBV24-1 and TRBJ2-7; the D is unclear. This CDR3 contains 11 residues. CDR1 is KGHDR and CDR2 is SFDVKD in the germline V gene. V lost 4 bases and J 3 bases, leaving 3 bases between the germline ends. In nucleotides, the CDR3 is TGTGCCACCAGTGAGGACTACGAGCAGTACTTC. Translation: CATSEDYEQYF.

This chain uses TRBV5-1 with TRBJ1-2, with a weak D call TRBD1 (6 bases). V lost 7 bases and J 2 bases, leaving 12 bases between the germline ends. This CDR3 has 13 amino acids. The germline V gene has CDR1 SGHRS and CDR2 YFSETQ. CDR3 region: CASSRGENYGYTF. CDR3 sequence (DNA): TGCGCCAGCTCCAGGGGAGAGAACTATGGCTACACCTTC.

The DNA for the CDR3 is TGTGCCAGTAGCCCTTTGGGGGCAGGGGGCAACTATGGCTACACCTTC. This sequence encodes CASSPLGAGGNYGYTF. This chain uses TRBV19 with TRBJ1-2; TRBD1 matches at 8 bases. Germline V gene lookup returns CDR1 LNHDA and CDR2 SQIVND (reference sequence). This CDR3 has 16 amino acids. The V and J ends lost 6 bases and 2 bases, in that order; junction bases with no gene match: 11.

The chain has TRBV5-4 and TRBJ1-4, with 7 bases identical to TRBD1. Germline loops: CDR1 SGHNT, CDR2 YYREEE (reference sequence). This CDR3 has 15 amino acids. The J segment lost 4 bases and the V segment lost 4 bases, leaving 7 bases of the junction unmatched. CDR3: CASSNNRGLNEKLFF. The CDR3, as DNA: TGTGCCAGCAGCAATAACAGGGGTCTTAATGAAAAACTGTTTTTT.